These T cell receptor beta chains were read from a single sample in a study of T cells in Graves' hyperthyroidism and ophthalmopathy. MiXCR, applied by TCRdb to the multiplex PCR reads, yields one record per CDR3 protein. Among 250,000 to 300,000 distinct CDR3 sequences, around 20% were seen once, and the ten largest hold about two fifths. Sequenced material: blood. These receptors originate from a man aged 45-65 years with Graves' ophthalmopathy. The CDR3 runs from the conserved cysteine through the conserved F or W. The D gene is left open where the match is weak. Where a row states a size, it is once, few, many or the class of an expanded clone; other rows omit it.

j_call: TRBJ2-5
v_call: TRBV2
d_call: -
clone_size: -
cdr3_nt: TGTGCCAGCAGTGAAAGGCTGGTCCTACAAGAGACCCAGTACTTC
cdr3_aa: CASSERLVLQETQYF

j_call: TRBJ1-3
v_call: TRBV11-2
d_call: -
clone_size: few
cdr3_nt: -
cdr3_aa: CTSSPGPGGEQYFGPDTIYF

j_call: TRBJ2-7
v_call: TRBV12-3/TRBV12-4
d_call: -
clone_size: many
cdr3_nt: TGTGCCAGCAGTTTTTTCGGGGACTGGGGACATTACGAGCAGTACTTC
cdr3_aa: CASSFFGDWGHYEQYF

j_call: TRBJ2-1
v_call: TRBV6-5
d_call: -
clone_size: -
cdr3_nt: TGTGCCAGCAGTTACGAACTAGCCAATGAGCAGTTCTTC
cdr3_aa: CASSYELANEQFF

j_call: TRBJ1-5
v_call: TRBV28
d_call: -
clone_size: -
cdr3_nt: TGTGCCAGCCACGACAGCGGCGGTCAGCCCCAGCATTTT
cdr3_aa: CASHDSGGQPQHF

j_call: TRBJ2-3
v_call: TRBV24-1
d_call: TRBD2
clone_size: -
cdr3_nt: TGTGCCACCCGGGACTACGGCTCGGATACGCAGTGTTTT
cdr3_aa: CATRDYGSDTQCF

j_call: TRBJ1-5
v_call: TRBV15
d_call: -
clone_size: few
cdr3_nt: TGTGCCACCAGCACCGGTACAGAATTTAATCAGCCCCAGCATTTT
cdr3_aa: CATSTGTEFNQPQHF

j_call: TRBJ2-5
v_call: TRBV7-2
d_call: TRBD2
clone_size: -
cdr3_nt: TGTGCCAGCAGCTTATCGGGACTAGGAAAAGAGACCCAGTACTTC
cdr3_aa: CASSLSGLGKETQYF

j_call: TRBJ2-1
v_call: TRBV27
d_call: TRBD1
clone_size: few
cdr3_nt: TGTGCCAGCAGGCTTAGGGGGAGATTGACAGGGTCGGGCGATGAGCAGTTCTTC
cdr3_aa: CASRLRGRLTGSGDEQFF

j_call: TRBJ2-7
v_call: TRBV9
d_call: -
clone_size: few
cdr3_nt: TGTGCCAGCAGCTCCTGGGACGGGGCCGCCGAGCAGTACTTC
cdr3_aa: CASSSWDGAAEQYF

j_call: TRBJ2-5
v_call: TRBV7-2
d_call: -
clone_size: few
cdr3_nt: TGTGCCAGCAGCCACCGGGACCTAAGTCAGTACTTC
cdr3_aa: CASSHRDLSQYF

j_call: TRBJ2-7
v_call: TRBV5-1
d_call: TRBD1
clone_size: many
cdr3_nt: TGCGCCAGCAGCTTGGCCCTGGCTGGACAGGGGTTGTACGAGCAGTACTTC
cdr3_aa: CASSLALAGQGLYEQYF

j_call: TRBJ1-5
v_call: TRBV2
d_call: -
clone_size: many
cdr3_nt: TGTGCCAGCAGTGAGGGGGGTGAGTCGGCCCAGCCCCAGCATTTT
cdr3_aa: CASSEGGESAQPQHF